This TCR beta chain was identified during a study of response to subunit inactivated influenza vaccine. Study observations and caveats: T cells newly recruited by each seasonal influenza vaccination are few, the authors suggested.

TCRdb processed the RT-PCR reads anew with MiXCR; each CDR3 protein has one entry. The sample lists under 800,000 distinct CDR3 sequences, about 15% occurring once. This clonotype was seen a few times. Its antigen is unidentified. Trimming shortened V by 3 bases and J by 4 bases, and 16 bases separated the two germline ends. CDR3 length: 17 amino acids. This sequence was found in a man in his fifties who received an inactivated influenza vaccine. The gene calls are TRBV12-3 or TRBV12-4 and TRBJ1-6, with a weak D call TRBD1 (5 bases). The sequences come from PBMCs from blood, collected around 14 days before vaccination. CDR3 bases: TGTGCCAGCAGTTTTGTGGGCAGGGTACTTTATAATTCACCCCTCCACTTT. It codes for CASSFVGRVLYNSPLHF.